This TCR beta chain came from a study of shared clonotypes between healthy human individuals. Trimming left V 0 bases short and J 0 bases short, with 16 bases between. CDR1 SGDLS and CDR2 YYNGEE come from the germline V gene. There are 18 residues in the CDR3. Nashville, Tennessee was home to all donors, who were Caucasian adults. Memory CD4+ cells were the fraction left after CD45RA+ naive selection. To note about this clone: Its antigen is undetermined.

Study-wide results and limits: It was observed that about 5% of naive CD4 clonotypes were shared across four donors. Generation probabilities of non-shared clonotypes were lower (relative to those shared by all four donors).

Libraries were prepared by immunoSEQ multiplex PCR; TCRdb keeps only in-frame clonotypes and omits some of them. This table has about 1.1 million clones, about 80% appearing once. V usage is TRBV9 and J usage is TRBJ1-3, with D uncertain. Sequences were obtained from memory CD4+ T cells from PBMCs. This sample's subset: CD45RA-negative fraction. This TCR came from a man between 18 and 29 years old in good health. Some clones in this sample may be carry-over from other donors' samples. DNA for the CDR3: TGTGCCAGCAGCGTAGGAATCATGACTTTAACCTCTGGAAACACCATATATTTT. It encodes CASSVGIMTLTSGNTIYF.